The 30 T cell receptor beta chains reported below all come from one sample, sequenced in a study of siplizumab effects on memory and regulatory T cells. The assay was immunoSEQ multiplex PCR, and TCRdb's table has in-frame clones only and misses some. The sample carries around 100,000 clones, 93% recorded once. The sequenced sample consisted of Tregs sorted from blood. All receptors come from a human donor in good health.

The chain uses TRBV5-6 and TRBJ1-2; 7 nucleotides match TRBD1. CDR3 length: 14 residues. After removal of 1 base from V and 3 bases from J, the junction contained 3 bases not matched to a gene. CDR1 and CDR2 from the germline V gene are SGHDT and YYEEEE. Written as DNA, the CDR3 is TGTGCCAGCAGCTTGTCAGGGGGTTACTATGGCTACACCTTC. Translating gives CASSLSGGYYGYTF.

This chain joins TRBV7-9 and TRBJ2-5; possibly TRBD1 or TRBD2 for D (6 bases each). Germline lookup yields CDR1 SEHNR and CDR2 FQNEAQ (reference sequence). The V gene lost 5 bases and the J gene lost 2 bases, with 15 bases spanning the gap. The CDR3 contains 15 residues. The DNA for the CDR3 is TGTGCCAGCAGCAGGGGGGCAGGGGAGCAAGAGACCCAGTACTTC. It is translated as CASSRGAGEQETQYF.

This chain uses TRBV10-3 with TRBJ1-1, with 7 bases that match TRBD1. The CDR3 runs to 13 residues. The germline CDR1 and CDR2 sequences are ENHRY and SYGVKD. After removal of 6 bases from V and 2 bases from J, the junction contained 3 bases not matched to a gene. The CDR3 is CAISRDSNTEAFF. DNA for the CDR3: TGTGCCATCAGCAGGGACAGCAACACTGAAGCTTTCTTT.

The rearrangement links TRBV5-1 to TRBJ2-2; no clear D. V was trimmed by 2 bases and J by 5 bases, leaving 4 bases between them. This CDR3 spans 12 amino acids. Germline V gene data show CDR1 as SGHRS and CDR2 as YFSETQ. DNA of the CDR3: TGCGCCAGCAGCTTCACGACCGGGGAGCTGTTTTTT. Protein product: CASSFTTGELFF.

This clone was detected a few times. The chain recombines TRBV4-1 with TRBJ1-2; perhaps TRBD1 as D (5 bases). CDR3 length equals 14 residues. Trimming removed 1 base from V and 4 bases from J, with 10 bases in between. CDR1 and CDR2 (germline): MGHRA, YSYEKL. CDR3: CASSQGVGGYGYTF. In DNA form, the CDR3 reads TGCGCCAGCAGCCAAGGGGTGGGGGGCTATGGCTACACCTTC.

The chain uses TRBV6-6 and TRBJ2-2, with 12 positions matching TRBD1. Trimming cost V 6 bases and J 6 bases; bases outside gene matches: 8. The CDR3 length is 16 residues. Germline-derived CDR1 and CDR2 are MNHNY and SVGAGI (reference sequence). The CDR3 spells CASRVSGQGAAGELFF. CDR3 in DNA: TGTGCCAGCAGAGTCTCGGGACAGGGGGCAGCCGGGGAGCTGTTTTTT.

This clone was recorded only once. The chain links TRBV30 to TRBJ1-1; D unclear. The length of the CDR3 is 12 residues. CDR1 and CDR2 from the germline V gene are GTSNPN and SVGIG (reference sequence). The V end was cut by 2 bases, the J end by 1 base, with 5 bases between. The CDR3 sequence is CAWSRENTEAFF. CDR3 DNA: TGTGCCTGGAGTAGGGAGAACACTGAAGCTTTCTTT.

The CDR3 here is CASSKTRGNEQFF. CDR3 nucleotide sequence: TGTGCCAGCAGTAAGACTAGAGGCAATGAGCAGTTCTTC. The chain joins TRBV6-4 to TRBJ2-1, with D perhaps TRBD2 (6 bases). V lost 5 bases and J 6 bases, leaving 11 bases between the germline ends. This CDR3 comprises 13 residues. CDR1 MRHNA and CDR2 SNTAGT come from the germline V gene.

In DNA form, the CDR3 reads TGTGCCAGCAGTCTTGGGGGGGGCTGGGAGACCCAGTACTTC. It is translated as CASSLGGGWETQYF. The chain is built from TRBV6-5 and TRBJ2-5, with D possibly matching TRBD2 (7 bases). This CDR3 has 14 amino acids. The germline V gene encodes CDR1 MNHEY and CDR2 SVGAGI. Trimming took 5 bases from V and 5 from J, leaving 15 bases between them.

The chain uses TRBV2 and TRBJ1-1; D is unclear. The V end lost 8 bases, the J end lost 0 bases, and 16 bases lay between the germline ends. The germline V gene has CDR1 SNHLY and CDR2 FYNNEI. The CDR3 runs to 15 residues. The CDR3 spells CASSPPPMMNTEAFF. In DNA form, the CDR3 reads TGTGCCAGCTCTCCTCCCCCAATGATGAACACTGAAGCTTTCTTT.

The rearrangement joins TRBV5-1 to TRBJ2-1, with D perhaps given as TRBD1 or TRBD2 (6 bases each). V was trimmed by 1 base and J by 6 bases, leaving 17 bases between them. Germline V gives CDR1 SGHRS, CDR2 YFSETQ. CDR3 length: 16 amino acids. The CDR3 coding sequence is TGCGCCAGCAGCTTGATTCTCGGCAGGGGAGGCAATGAGCAGTTCTTC. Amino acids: CASSLILGRGGNEQFF.

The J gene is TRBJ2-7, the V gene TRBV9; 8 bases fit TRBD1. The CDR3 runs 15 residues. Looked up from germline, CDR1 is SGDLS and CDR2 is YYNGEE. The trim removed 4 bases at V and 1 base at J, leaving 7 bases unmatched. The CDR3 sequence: CASSPGTGFSYEQYF. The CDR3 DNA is TGTGCCAGCAGCCCCGGGACAGGATTTTCCTACGAGCAGTACTTC.

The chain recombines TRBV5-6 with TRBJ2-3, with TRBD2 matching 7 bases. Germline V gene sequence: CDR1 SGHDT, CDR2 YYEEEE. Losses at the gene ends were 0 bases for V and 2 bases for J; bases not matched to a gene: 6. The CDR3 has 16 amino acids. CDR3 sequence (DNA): TGTGCCAGCAGCTTGGGACTAGCCTTTTACACAGATACGCAGTATTTT. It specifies CASSLGLAFYTDTQYF.

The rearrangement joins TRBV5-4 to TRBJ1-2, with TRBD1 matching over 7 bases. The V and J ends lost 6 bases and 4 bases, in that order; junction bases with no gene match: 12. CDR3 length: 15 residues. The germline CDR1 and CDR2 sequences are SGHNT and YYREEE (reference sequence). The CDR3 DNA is TGTGCCAGCACCCGGACAGGAGGGCGTCTCTATGGCTACACCTTC. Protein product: CASTRTGGRLYGYTF. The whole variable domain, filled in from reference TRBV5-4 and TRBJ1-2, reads ETGVTQSPTHLIKTRGQQVTLRCSSQSGHNTVSWYQQALGQGPQFIFQYYREEENGRGNFPPRFSGLQFPNYSSELNVNALELDDSALYLCASTRTGGRLYGYTFGSGTRLTVV.

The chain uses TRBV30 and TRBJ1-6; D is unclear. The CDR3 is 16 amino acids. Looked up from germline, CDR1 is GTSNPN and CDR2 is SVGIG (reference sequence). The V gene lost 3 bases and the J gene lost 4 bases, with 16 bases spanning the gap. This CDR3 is CAWSRIGGSYNSPLHF. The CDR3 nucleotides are TGTGCCTGGAGCCGGATCGGAGGGAGTTATAATTCACCCCTCCACTTT.

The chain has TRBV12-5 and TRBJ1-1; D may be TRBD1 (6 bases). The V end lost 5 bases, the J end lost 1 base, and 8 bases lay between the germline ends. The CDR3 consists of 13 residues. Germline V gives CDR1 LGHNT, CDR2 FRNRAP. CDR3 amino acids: CASGPGQNTEAFF. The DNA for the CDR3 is TGTGCTAGTGGTCCGGGACAGAACACTGAAGCTTTCTTT.

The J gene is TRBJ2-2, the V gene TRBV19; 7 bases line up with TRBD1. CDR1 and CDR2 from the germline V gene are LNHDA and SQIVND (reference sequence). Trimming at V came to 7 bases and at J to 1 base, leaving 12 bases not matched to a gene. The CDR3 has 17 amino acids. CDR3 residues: CASISTGDLLNTGELFF. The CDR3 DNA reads TGTGCCAGTATAAGTACAGGGGACCTCTTGAACACCGGGGAGCTGTTTTTT.

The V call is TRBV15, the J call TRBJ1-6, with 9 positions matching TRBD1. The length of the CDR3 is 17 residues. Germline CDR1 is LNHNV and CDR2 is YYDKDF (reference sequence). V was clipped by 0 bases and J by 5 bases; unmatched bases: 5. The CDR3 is CATSRDYGQGHNSPLHF. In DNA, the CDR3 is TGTGCCACCAGCAGAGACTACGGACAGGGGCATAATTCACCCCTCCACTTT.

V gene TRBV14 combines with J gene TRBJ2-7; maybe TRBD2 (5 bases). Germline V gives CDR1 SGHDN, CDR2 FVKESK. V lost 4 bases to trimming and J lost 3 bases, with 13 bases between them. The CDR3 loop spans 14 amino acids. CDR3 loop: CASSRRLPHYEQYF. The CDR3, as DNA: TGTGCCAGCAGCCGGAGACTACCCCACTACGAGCAGTACTTC.

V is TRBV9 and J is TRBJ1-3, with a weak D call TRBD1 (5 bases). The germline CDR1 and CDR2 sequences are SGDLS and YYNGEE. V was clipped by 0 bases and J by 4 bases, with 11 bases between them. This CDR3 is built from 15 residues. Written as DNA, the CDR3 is TGTGCCAGCAGCGTAGGAGGGGTTAGCGGAAACACCATATATTTT. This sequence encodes CASSVGGVSGNTIYF.

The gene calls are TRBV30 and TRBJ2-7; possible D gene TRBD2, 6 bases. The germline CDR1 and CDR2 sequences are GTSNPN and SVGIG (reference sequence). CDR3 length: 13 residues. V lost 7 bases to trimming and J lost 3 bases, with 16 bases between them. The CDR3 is CAYGPPGDYEQYF. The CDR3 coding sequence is TGTGCCTACGGCCCACCGGGAGACTACGAGCAGTACTTC.

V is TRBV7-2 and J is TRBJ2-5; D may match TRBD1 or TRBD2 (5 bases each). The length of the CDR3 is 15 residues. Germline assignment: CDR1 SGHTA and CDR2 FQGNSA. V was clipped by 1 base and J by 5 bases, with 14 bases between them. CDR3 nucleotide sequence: TGTGCCAGCAGCTTAGTCCTGGGACCTGGGGAGACCCAGTACTTC. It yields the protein CASSLVLGPGETQYF.

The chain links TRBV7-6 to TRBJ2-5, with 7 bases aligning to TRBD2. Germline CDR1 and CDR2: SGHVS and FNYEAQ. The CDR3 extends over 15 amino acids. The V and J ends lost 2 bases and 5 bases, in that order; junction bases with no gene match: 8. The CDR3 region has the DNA TGTGCCAGCAGCTTACCCGGGGGGAGTTGGGAGACCCAGTACTTC. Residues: CASSLPGGSWETQYF.

CDR3 DNA: TGTGCCAGTAGTCTTGGGAGTCCCGGGGCCAAAAACATTCAGTACTTC. Protein sequence: CASSLGSPGAKNIQYF. J is TRBJ2-4 and V is TRBV19, with D possibly matching TRBD2 (5 bases). This CDR3 comprises 16 residues. The V and J ends lost 5 bases and 1 base respectively, with 15 bases between them. Germline values: CDR1 LNHDA, CDR2 SQIVND (reference sequence).

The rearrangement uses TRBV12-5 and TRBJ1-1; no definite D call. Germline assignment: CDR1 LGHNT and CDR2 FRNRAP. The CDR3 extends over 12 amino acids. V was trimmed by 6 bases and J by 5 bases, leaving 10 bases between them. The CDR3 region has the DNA TGTGCTAGTGGGTTCCCGAGGACTGAAGCTTTCTTT. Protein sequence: CASGFPRTEAFF.

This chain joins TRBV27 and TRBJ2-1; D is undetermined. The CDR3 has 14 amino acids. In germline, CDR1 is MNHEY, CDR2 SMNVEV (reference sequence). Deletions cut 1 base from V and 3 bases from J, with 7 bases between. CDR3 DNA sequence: TGTGCCAGCAGTTTATATCGCGGCTACAATGAGCAGTTCTTC. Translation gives CASSLYRGYNEQFF.

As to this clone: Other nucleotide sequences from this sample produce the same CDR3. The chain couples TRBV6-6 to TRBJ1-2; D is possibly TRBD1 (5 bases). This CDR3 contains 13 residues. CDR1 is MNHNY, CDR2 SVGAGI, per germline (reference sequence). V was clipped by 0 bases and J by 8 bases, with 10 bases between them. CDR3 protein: CASSYSGGDGYTF. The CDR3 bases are TGTGCCAGCAGTTACTCGGGGGGTGACGGCTACACCTTC.

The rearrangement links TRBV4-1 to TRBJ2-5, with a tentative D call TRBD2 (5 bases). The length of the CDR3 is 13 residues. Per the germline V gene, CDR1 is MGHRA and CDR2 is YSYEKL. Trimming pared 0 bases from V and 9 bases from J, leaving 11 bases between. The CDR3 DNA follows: TGCGCCAGCAGCCAAGACCCTAGCCTCTCCCAGTACTTC. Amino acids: CASSQDPSLSQYF.

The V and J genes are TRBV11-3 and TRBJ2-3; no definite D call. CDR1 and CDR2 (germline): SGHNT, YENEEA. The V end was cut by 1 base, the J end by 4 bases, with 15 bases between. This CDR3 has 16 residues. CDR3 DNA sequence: TGTGCCAGCAGCTTAGGAGGCGGTTGGTGGGCAGATACGCAGTATTTT. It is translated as CASSLGGGWWADTQYF.

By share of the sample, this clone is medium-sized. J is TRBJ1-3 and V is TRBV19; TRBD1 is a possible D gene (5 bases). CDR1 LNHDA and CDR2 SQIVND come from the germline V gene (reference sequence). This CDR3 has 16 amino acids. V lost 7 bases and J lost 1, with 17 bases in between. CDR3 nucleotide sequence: TGTGCCAGTAACTTCGGCGGGACTTATTCTGGAAACACCATATATTTT. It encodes CASNFGGTYSGNTIYF.